Listed below are T cell receptor beta chains from one sample, sequenced in a study of identical twins. One entry per CDR3 protein, called by TCRdb with MiXCR from the 5' RACE reads. There are approximately 690,000 distinct CDR3 sequences in the sample; over 5% occur only once, and about 2% lies in the top ten. Sequencing was done on a sample of naive T cells sorted from blood. The receptors stem from a man between 18 and 29 years old in good health. Both conserved end residues are part of each CDR3. Each record gives: D gene, J gene, V gene, clone size, CDR3 protein, CDR3 DNA. D genes are given only for firm matches. Clone size appears in some rows only: once, few, many, or a class for an expanded clone.

>TRBD2|TRBJ2-4|TRBV11-2|few
CASSREVPTSGRPKNIQYF
TGTGCCAGCAGCCGAGAGGTTCCCACTAGCGGGAGACCCAAAAACATTCAGTACTTC
>TRBD2|TRBJ2-5|TRBV2|.
CASNPASGSGKETQYF
TGTGCCAGCAATCCTGCTAGCGGGAGCGGTAAAGAGACCCAGTACTTC
>.|TRBJ1-6|TRBV12-3/TRBV12-4|few
CASRPERTGRDNSPLHF
TGTGCCAGCAGGCCCGAAAGAACAGGGAGGGATAATTCACCCCTCCACTTT
>TRBD1|TRBJ1-5|TRBV16|.
CASSQGDRGPNQPQHF
TGTGCCAGCAGCCAAGGGGACAGGGGACCCAATCAGCCCCAGCATTTT
>TRBD1|TRBJ2-2|TRBV4-3|many
CASSQVVDRWGTGELFF
TGCGCCAGCAGCCAAGTCGTGGACAGGTGGGGCACCGGGGAGCTGTTTTTT
>TRBD2|TRBJ2-3|TRBV4-1|many
CASSPGLAGGGGTDTQYF
TGCGCCAGCAGCCCTGGACTAGCGGGAGGGGGGGGCACAGATACGCAGTATTTT
>TRBD2|TRBJ2-3|TRBV3-1|many
CASSQERLAGKDTQYF
TGTGCCAGCAGCCAAGAACGACTAGCGGGAAAGGATACGCAGTATTTT
>TRBD2|TRBJ2-3|TRBV7-8|.
CASSSLTSGGTDTQYF
TGTGCCAGCAGCTCCCTGACTAGCGGGGGTACAGATACGCAGTATTTT
>.|TRBJ1-5|TRBV30|few
CAWSAENQPQHF
TGTGCCTGGAGTGCAGAGAATCAGCCCCAGCATTTT
>.|TRBJ2-7|TRBV6-2/TRBV6-3|many
CASSYSTGGAYEQYF
TGTGCCAGCAGTTACTCGACAGGCGGGGCCTACGAGCAGTACTTC
>.|TRBJ2-1|TRBV4-1|.
CASSHSSSRDNEQFF
TGCGCCAGCAGCCACTCCAGCTCCCGAGACAATGAGCAGTTCTTC
>.|TRBJ1-1|TRBV29-1|many
CSVDKPMNTEAFF
TGCAGCGTTGATAAGCCCATGAACACTGAAGCTTTCTTT
>.|TRBJ2-2|TRBV6-5|.
CASQLGDGELFF
TGTGCCAGTCAATTGGGCGACGGGGAGCTGTTTTTT
>.|TRBJ2-5|TRBV20-1|many
CSASEGGSETQYF
TGCAGTGCTTCGGAGGGTGGGTCCGAGACCCAGTACTTC
>.|TRBJ2-7|TRBV20-1|.
CSARDGREYEQYF
TGCAGTGCTAGAGACGGTAGAGAATACGAGCAGTACTTC
>.|TRBJ1-2|TRBV4-2|few
CASSQDKDLVYGYTF
TGTGCCAGCAGCCAAGATAAAGACCTAGTCTATGGCTACACCTTC
>TRBD2|TRBJ2-5|TRBV10-3|many
CAISPGTSGTGTQYF
TGTGCCATCAGCCCTGGGACTAGCGGAACGGGGACCCAGTACTTC
>TRBD2|TRBJ2-1|TRBV11-2|many
CASSRGLAGGQSLYNEQFF
TGTGCCAGCAGCCGAGGACTAGCGGGAGGCCAAAGCCTCTACAATGAGCAGTTCTTC
>.|TRBJ1-3|TRBV29-1|many
CSVEEPSSQNTIYF
TGCAGCGTTGAAGAGCCCAGCTCTCAAAACACCATATATTTT
>.|TRBJ2-7|TRBV29-1|many
CSVDGGTAPYEQYF
TGCAGCGTTGATGGGGGGACAGCCCCCTACGAGCAGTACTTC
>.|TRBJ2-1|TRBV4-1|many
CASSQESGEQFF
TGCGCCAGCAGCCAAGAGTCCGGTGAGCAGTTCTTC
>.|TRBJ1-6|TRBV20-1|.
CSATGLSSYNSPLHF
TGCAGTGCTACAGGCCTAAGCTCCTATAATTCACCCCTCCACTTT
>TRBD1|TRBJ2-6|TRBV11-2|few
CASSNPGVRGRPGANVLTF
TGTGCCAGCAGCAACCCGGGTGTCAGGGGGCGGCCTGGGGCCAACGTCCTGACTTTC
>.|TRBJ2-7|TRBV15|.
CATSRDRSFAYEQYF
TGTGCCACCAGCAGAGATAGGTCTTTCGCCTACGAGCAGTACTTC
>.|TRBJ1-2|TRBV12-3/TRBV12-4|few
CASTGTKADGYTF
TGTGCCAGCACGGGGACTAAGGCTGATGGCTACACCTTC
>.|TRBJ2-1|TRBV25-1|.
CASSGDIGEQFF
TGTGCCAGCAGTGGGGACATCGGAGAGCAGTTCTTC
>TRBD2|TRBJ2-7|TRBV11-2|many
CASSSSSGGSYEQYF
TGTGCCAGCAGCTCCTCTAGCGGGGGCTCCTACGAGCAGTACTTC
>.|TRBJ1-1|TRBV20-1|many
CSATGGVNTEAFF
TGCAGTGCCACGGGAGGGGTGAACACTGAAGCTTTCTTT
>.|TRBJ1-1|TRBV29-1|.
CSVEANMNTEAFF
TGCAGCGTTGAAGCTAACATGAACACTGAAGCTTTCTTT
>.|TRBJ1-5|TRBV20-1|.
CSARRGGSGNQPQHF
TGCAGTGCTAGACGTGGGGGGTCCGGCAATCAGCCCCAGCATTTT
>.|TRBJ2-7|TRBV20-1|many
CSASGGNGFEQYF
TGCAGTGCTAGTGGCGGGAACGGTTTCGAGCAGTACTTC
>.|TRBJ1-2|TRBV6-2/TRBV6-3|many
CASSPVQLLYGYTF
TGTGCCAGCAGTCCCGTACAGCTACTCTATGGCTACACCTTC
>.|TRBJ2-5|TRBV11-2|once
CASSLEGAGSGETQYF
TGTGCCAGCAGCTTAGAAGGGGCAGGGAGTGGGGAGACCCAGTACTTC
>TRBD1|TRBJ2-2|TRBV4-3|.
CASSQEGTVNTGELFF
TGCGCCAGCAGCCAAGAAGGGACAGTGAACACCGGGGAGCTGTTTTTT
>.|TRBJ1-2|TRBV24-1|few
CATSDRQNYGYTF
TGTGCCACCAGTGATAGACAAAACTATGGCTACACCTTC
>.|TRBJ1-1|TRBV7-9|few
CASTPKDRNTEAFF
TGTGCCAGCACCCCGAAAGACAGGAACACTGAAGCTTTCTTT
>.|TRBJ1-5|TRBV20-1|few
CSASEGGGRQPQHF
TGCAGTGCTAGTGAGGGAGGGGGTCGGCAGCCCCAGCATTTT
>.|TRBJ1-5|TRBV20-1|many
CSARTTGTQHF
TGCAGTGCTAGAACCACAGGTACCCAGCATTTT
>TRBD1|TRBJ2-3|TRBV7-3|.
CASSRTGATDTQYF
TGTGCCAGCAGCCGGACAGGGGCAACAGATACGCAGTATTTT
>TRBD2|TRBJ2-1|TRBV20-1|many
CSARPLAISNEQFF
TGCAGTGCCCGGCCACTAGCGATTAGCAATGAGCAGTTCTTC
>.|TRBJ2-5|TRBV6-2/TRBV6-3|many
CASSPGFQETQYF
TGTGCCAGTAGCCCAGGATTCCAAGAGACCCAGTACTTC
>.|TRBJ2-7|TRBV3-1|.
CASSGDSAIVF
TGTGCCAGCAGCGGGGACTCCGCAATCGTATTC
>TRBD2|TRBJ2-2|TRBV7-8|many
CASSFGLAGAEELFF
TGTGCCAGCAGCTTCGGACTAGCGGGAGCAGAGGAGCTGTTTTTT
>TRBD1|TRBJ1-2|TRBV12-3/TRBV12-4|.
CASSPGTGSGYTF
TGTGCCAGCAGTCCCGGGACAGGGAGCGGCTACACCTTC
>.|TRBJ2-1|TRBV5-1|.
CASSLLLAPSEQFF
TGCGCCAGCAGCTTGCTCCTAGCGCCCAGTGAGCAGTTCTTC
>TRBD2|TRBJ2-2|TRBV15|few
CATSRGGLAGAFAELFF
TGTGCCACCAGCAGAGGAGGACTAGCGGGAGCATTCGCGGAGCTGTTTTTT
>.|TRBJ2-7|TRBV28|many
CASSLKVPLKVYEQYF
TGTGCCAGCAGTTTAAAAGTTCCTCTTAAGGTCTACGAGCAGTACTTC
>.|TRBJ2-2|TRBV30|.
CAWSARGLRDGRILNTGELFF
TGTGCCTGGAGTGCCAGGGGATTGAGGGACGGCAGGATCCTTAACACCGGGGAGCTGTTTTTT
>.|TRBJ1-1|TRBV29-1|many
CSGGRLNTEAFF
TGCAGCGGAGGGCGGTTGAACACTGAAGCTTTCTTT
>TRBD2|TRBJ2-2|TRBV12-3/TRBV12-4|many
CASSRTSVNTGELFF
TGTGCCAGCAGCAGAACTAGCGTGAACACCGGGGAGCTGTTTTTT
>.|TRBJ2-3|TRBV7-9|few
CASSSAGTDRTDTQYF
TGTGCCAGCAGCTCCGCCGGGACGGATCGCACAGATACGCAGTATTTT
>.|TRBJ2-3|TRBV5-1|many
CASSLDGTGSDTQYF
TGCGCCAGCAGCTTGGATGGCACCGGATCAGATACGCAGTATTTT
>.|TRBJ1-2|TRBV7-9|few
CASSLSRGGESGYTF
TGTGCCAGCAGCTTATCAAGGGGGGGAGAGAGTGGCTACACCTTC